These 27 T cell receptor beta chains were sequenced from one sample in a study of identical twins. Via MiXCR, TCRdb re-called the 5' RACE reads, giving one row per CDR3 protein. The table lists 600,000 to 800,000 distinct CDR3 sequences, around 20% of them singletons. This same sample was also taken into another study, of T cells expressing NK-cell markers.

The sequenced sample consisted of PBMCs. Receptor source: a young woman in good health.

The chain uses TRBV5-1 and TRBJ1-1; D remains ambiguous. The CDR3 is 15 amino acids. Trimming cost V 4 bases and J 1 base, with 14 bases left between them. Germline loops: CDR1 SGHRS, CDR2 YFSETQ. The CDR3 region is CASSTAQVGNTEAFF. The CDR3 nucleotides are TGCGCCAGCAGCACCGCTCAGGTTGGGAACACTGAAGCTTTCTTT.

The chain joins TRBV5-1 to TRBJ1-1; D call uncertain. This CDR3 contains 15 residues. Trimming took off 0 bases at V and 4 bases at J, with 13 bases between the two ends. Germline CDR1 reads SGHRS; CDR2 reads YFSETQ. DNA for the CDR3: TGCGCCAGCAGCTTGGCCCTCGAAGGGTCCACTGAAGCTTTCTTT. Translated, it gives CASSLALEGSTEAFF.

This clonotype has only a few counts. The CDR3 nucleotides read TGTGCCAGCAGCGGCGCATTCAATGAGCAGTTCTTC. Translation: CASSGAFNEQFF. V usage is TRBV7-9 and J usage is TRBJ2-1; D not resolved. CDR1 is SEHNR, CDR2 FQNEAQ, per germline (reference sequence). The CDR3 loop spans 12 amino acids. V dropped 5 bases and J dropped 6 bases, with 8 bases sitting between them.

This clonotype was seen more than once but under ten times. The chain combines TRBV12-3 or TRBV12-4 with TRBJ2-5; possibly TRBD1 or TRBD2 for D (5 bases each). This CDR3 spans 15 amino acids. The V and J ends lost 3 bases and 1 base respectively, with 12 bases between them. For the CDR3, the DNA is TGTGCCAGCAGTTTGGAATCGGGGACCCAAGAGACCCAGTACTTC. Translated: CASSLESGTQETQYF.

The V gene is TRBV7-2, the J gene TRBJ2-5; D ambiguous. The CDR3 is 15 amino acids. Trimming cost V 6 bases and J 1 base, with 15 bases left between them. CDR1 SGHTA and CDR2 FQGNSA come from the germline V gene. DNA of the CDR3: TGTGCCAGCAGAGGAGTCAGAAGTCTCCAAGAGACCCAGTACTTC. This codes for CASRGVRSLQETQYF.

This clonotype was picked up a small number of times. The chain couples TRBV7-9 to TRBJ2-1, with 9 bases fitting TRBD2. The V and J ends lost 2 bases and 9 bases, in that order; junction bases with no gene match: 11. Germline V gene data show CDR1 as SEHNR and CDR2 as FQNEAQ (reference sequence). CDR3 length: 16 residues. CDR3 protein: CASSLTRVAGVLEQFF. CDR3 nucleotides: TGTGCCAGCAGCTTAACTCGGGTAGCGGGAGTTCTTGAGCAGTTCTTC.

The CDR3 region has the DNA TGCAGCGTTGGTAATACCAGGGGAGGGAATGAGCAGTTCTTC. Translation gives CSVGNTRGGNEQFF. The rearrangement joins TRBV29-1 to TRBJ2-1; the D gene is possibly TRBD2 (7 bases). The length of the CDR3 is 14 residues. V shed 4 bases and J shed 7 bases, with 17 bases lying between them. Germline lookup yields CDR1 SQVTM and CDR2 ANQGSEA.

This clonotype appeared a few times. The V gene is TRBV12-3 or TRBV12-4, the J gene TRBJ1-1; 8 bases match TRBD1. CDR3 size: 14 residues. The junction had 6 bases not matched to a gene; V was cut back by 2 bases and J by 7 bases. The CDR3 nucleotides are TGTGCCAGCAGTTTAAGGGGACAGGTACTTGAAGCTTTCTTT. Its protein product is CASSLRGQVLEAFF.

CDR3: CASRKMWDSNEQFF. The CDR3 DNA sequence: TGTGCCAGCAGAAAAATGTGGGACAGCAATGAGCAGTTCTTC. V usage is TRBV27 and J usage is TRBJ2-1, with TRBD1 matching over 7 bases. V gave up 6 bases and J gave up 6 bases; unmatched junction bases: 8. The CDR3 consists of 14 residues. Germline CDR1 reads MNHEY; CDR2 reads SMNVEV (reference sequence).

The chain links TRBV20-1 to TRBJ2-1; D uncertain. Trimming left V 3 bases short and J 1 base short, with 13 bases between. The CDR3 loop spans 15 amino acids. Germline V gene data show CDR1 as DFQATT and CDR2 as SNEGSKA (reference sequence). The CDR3 sequence: CSASSGKGSYNEQFF. CDR3 DNA: TGCAGTGCTAGCTCTGGAAAAGGGTCCTACAATGAGCAGTTCTTC.

This clonotype was seen more than once but under ten times. The chain employs TRBV12-3 or TRBV12-4 and TRBJ2-3, with 10 positions matching TRBD1. The trim removed 6 bases at V and 5 bases at J, leaving 8 bases unmatched. The CDR3 has 15 residues. CDR3 DNA: TGTGCCAGCAGATCCGGGACAGGGGCCCAAGATACGCAGTATTTT. It is translated as CASRSGTGAQDTQYF.

This clonotype was counted ten times or more. The V call is TRBV12-3 or TRBV12-4, the J call TRBJ2-1; D unresolved. CDR3 length: 11 residues. The germline V and J ends were trimmed by 5 bases and 5 bases, with 4 bases remaining between them. The DNA for the CDR3 is TGTGCCAGCAGTACCCACAATGAGCAGTTCTTC. Its protein product is CASSTHNEQFF.

A few counts support this clonotype. This chain joins TRBV27 and TRBJ2-5; D is possibly TRBD1 or TRBD2 (5 bases each). Germline lookup yields CDR1 MNHEY and CDR2 SMNVEV (reference sequence). V gave up 2 bases and J gave up 5 bases, with 9 bases separating them. The CDR3 is 13 residues long. CDR3 residues: CASSLHWGETQYF. The CDR3 coding sequence is TGTGCCAGCAGTTTACATTGGGGGGAGACCCAGTACTTC.

The DNA for the CDR3 is TGTGCCAGCACCCTACCCACGGGGGAGCTGTTTTTT. Protein product: CASTLPTGELFF. V usage is TRBV12-3 or TRBV12-4 and J usage is TRBJ2-2, with D unclear. The CDR3 length is 12 residues. The V and J ends lost 7 bases and 8 bases respectively, with 11 bases between them.

This clonotype showed up just once. The chain links TRBV27 to TRBJ2-1; 8 bases line up with TRBD1. This CDR3 region has 17 residues. V shed 1 base, J shed 4 bases, and the junction held 9 bases outside the gene matches. The germline V gene has CDR1 MNHEY and CDR2 SMNVEV (reference sequence). Written as DNA, the CDR3 is TGTGCCAGCAGTTTATTCATCAGGGGGGACAGGTACAATGAGCAGTTCTTC. It yields the protein CASSLFIRGDRYNEQFF.

In this sample, this clonotype turned up a few times. The chain uses TRBV9 and TRBJ2-2; D might be TRBD1 (6 bases). Germline lookup yields CDR1 SGDLS and CDR2 YYNGEE. V was pared by 3 bases and J by 9 bases, with 12 bases between. The CDR3 is 13 residues long. The DNA for the CDR3 is TGTGCCAGCAGCGGGACAGAGAGACGGGAGCTGTTTTTT. It yields the protein CASSGTERRELFF.

V and J are TRBV5-1 and TRBJ2-7; TRBD2 aligns across 8 bases. The CDR3 is 14 amino acids. After removal of 4 bases from V and 2 bases from J, the junction contained 5 bases not matched to a gene. Per germline, CDR1 SGHRS and CDR2 YFSETQ. CDR3 residues: CASSVISGAYEQYF. In DNA, the CDR3 is TGCGCCAGCAGCGTTATTAGCGGGGCCTACGAGCAGTACTTC.

This clonotype was seen only a few times. This sequence joins TRBV13 and TRBJ2-3; TRBD2 aligns across 9 bases. There are 17 residues in the CDR3. Looked up from germline, CDR1 is PRHDT and CDR2 is FYEKMQ (reference sequence). Trimming took 3 bases from V and 4 from J; bases not matched to a gene: 11. CDR3 loop: CASSFPSSGTAADTQYF. The CDR3 region has the DNA TGTGCCAGCAGCTTCCCCTCTAGCGGGACCGCAGCAGATACGCAGTATTTT.

The J gene is TRBJ2-7, the V gene TRBV7-9; D could derive from TRBD1 or TRBD2 (5 bases each). The CDR3 contains 14 residues. V gave up 10 bases and J gave up 7 bases, with 23 bases separating them. In germline, CDR1 is SEHNR, CDR2 FQNEAQ (reference sequence). The CDR3 is CATGWAEVPWEQYF. In nucleotides, the CDR3 is TGTGCCACAGGGTGGGCGGAGGTCCCGTGGGAGCAGTACTTC. The entire variable domain, with the rest obtained from reference TRBV7-9 and TRBJ2-7, is as follows: DTGVSQNPRHKITKRGQNVTFRCDPISEHNRLYWYRQTLGQGPEFLTYFQNEAQLEKSRLLSDRFSAERPKGSFSTLEIQRTEQGDSAMYLCATGWAEVPWEQYFGPGTRLTVT.

This chain links TRBV24-1 with TRBJ2-5, with TRBD2 matching 14 bases. With 8 bases clipped from V and 2 bases from J, the junction kept 6 bases outside the gene matches. CDR1 and CDR2 from the germline V gene are KGHDR and SFDVKD. CDR3 length: 16 amino acids. The CDR3 loop reads CATTMGLAGAQETQYF. CDR3 nucleotides: TGTGCCACCACCATGGGACTAGCGGGAGCACAAGAGACCCAGTACTTC.

V usage is TRBV7-6 and J usage is TRBJ2-7; D uncertain. In germline, CDR1 is SGHVS, CDR2 FNYEAQ. Trimming shortened V by 1 base and J by 3 bases, and 10 bases separated the two germline ends. This CDR3 is 14 amino acids long. CDR3 residues: CASSLGGYRYEQYF. The CDR3 nucleotides are TGTGCCAGCAGCTTAGGGGGATACCGCTACGAGCAGTACTTC.

This clonotype was detected ten times or more. The chain uses TRBV7-2 and TRBJ2-1, with D perhaps matching TRBD2 (5 bases). In germline, CDR1 is SGHTA, CDR2 FQGNSA. V gave up 5 bases and J gave up 8 bases, with 22 bases separating them. The CDR3 is made up of 16 amino acids. CDR3 protein: CASSPRRRVTSDEQFF. CDR3 sequence (DNA): TGTGCCAGCAGCCCCCGACGGCGGGTTACTTCGGATGAGCAGTTCTTC.

A single count supports this clonotype. The rearrangement uses TRBV28 and TRBJ2-7, with TRBD1 identical over 7 bases. Germline lookup yields CDR1 MDHEN and CDR2 SYDVKM. The V segment lost 3 bases and the J segment 0 bases; nucleotides outside the gene matches: 5. This CDR3 is built from 15 residues. CDR3 sequence: CASSFQGDISYEQYF. CDR3 nucleotide sequence: TGTGCCAGCAGTTTCCAGGGGGATATCTCCTACGAGCAGTACTTC.

This clonotype was seen a few times. The CDR3 sequence is CASTPQLAGYNEQFF. CDR3 bases: TGTGCCAGCACCCCTCAGCTAGCGGGGTACAATGAGCAGTTCTTC. The rearrangement joins TRBV12-3 or TRBV12-4 to TRBJ2-1, with 9 bases matching TRBD2. The J segment lost 4 bases and the V segment lost 7 bases, leaving 8 bases of the junction unmatched. The CDR3 covers 15 residues.

The J gene is TRBJ2-5, the V gene TRBV10-3, with TRBD2 matching over 10 bases. Per germline, CDR1 ENHRY and CDR2 SYGVKD. This CDR3 spans 12 amino acids. After removal of 10 bases from V and 5 bases from J, the junction contained 4 bases not matched to a gene. DNA of the CDR3: TGTGCCACCGGGACTAGCGAGGAGACCCAGTACTTC. It yields the protein CATGTSEETQYF.

The chain employs TRBV20-1 and TRBJ1-1; a possible D gene is TRBD1 (5 bases). CDR1 is DFQATT, CDR2 SNEGSKA, per germline (reference sequence). V dropped 3 bases and J dropped 4 bases, with 18 bases sitting between them. This CDR3 is built from 15 residues. Here the CDR3 DNA reads TGCAGTGCTAGTCGGGGGTATGTGGGTGGCACTGAAGCTTTCTTT. As protein: CSASRGYVGGTEAFF.

This clonotype was counted between two and nine times. The chain couples TRBV29-1 to TRBJ2-2, with TRBD1 matching 11 bases. CDR1 is SQVTM and CDR2 is ANQGSEA in the germline V gene. The trim removed 7 bases at V and 6 bases at J, leaving 7 bases unmatched. The CDR3 has 14 residues. The CDR3 DNA follows: TGCAGCGCCAAAGGGACAGGGGGTCCCGGGGAGCTGTTTTTT. Amino acids: CSAKGTGGPGELFF.